These 17 T cell receptor beta chains share one sample of origin, sequenced in a study of OX40 agonist ivuxolimab in advanced cancers. The library was produced with the immunoSEQ multiplex PCR assay. TCRdb stores this immuneACCESS table with in-frame sequences only. Part of the clones is absent; in the studies checked, under half of the shortfall reflects unresolved V genes, and no reason is known for the rest. Counted in this sample were around 16,000 clones; 77% of them appeared once. The ten largest clones add up to around 11% of the sample. The specimen was CD4+ or CD8+ T cells sorted from blood, collected in a trial of the OX40 agonist ivuxolimab. The receptor set was obtained from an adult with an advanced solid tumor such as melanoma, head and neck, liver or kidney cancer.

The chain is built from TRBV4-2 and TRBJ2-5, with D possibly being TRBD1 or TRBD2 (6 bases each). This CDR3 is built from 15 residues. The germline V and J ends were trimmed by 1 base and 4 bases, with 13 bases remaining between them. CDR1 is LGHNA, CDR2 YNFKEQ, per germline. CDR3 DNA sequence: TGTGCCAGCAGCCAAGTGGTGGGGGGCGGAGAGACCCAGTACTTC. Its protein product is CASSQVVGGGETQYF.

This chain joins TRBV11-2 and TRBJ2-5; 9 bases fit TRBD2. CDR3 size: 14 residues. Germline V CDR1 and CDR2: SGHAT, FQNNGV. Unmatched junction bases numbered 6, after V lost 5 bases and J lost 5 bases. The CDR3 here is CASSPAGGRETQYF. CDR3 nucleotide sequence: TGTGCCAGCAGCCCTGCGGGGGGGCGGGAGACCCAGTACTTC.

This chain connects TRBV11-3 to TRBJ1-2, with TRBD1 matching over 9 bases. The V segment lost 5 bases and the J segment 7 bases; nucleotides outside the gene matches: 8. The CDR3 contains 14 residues. Germline V CDR1 and CDR2: SGHNT, YENEEA. The CDR3 bases are TGTGCCAGCAGCCCCACAGGGGGCTTAGGTGGCTACACCTTC. As protein: CASSPTGGLGGYTF.

CDR3 nucleotides: TGTGCCAGTAGTATGGGACAGGCGGCGAATGGCTACACCTTC. Protein: CASSMGQAANGYTF. The V call is TRBV19, the J call TRBJ1-2; TRBD1 aligns across 8 bases. After removal of 3 bases from V and 6 bases from J, the junction contained 6 bases not matched to a gene. The CDR3 length is 14 residues. Germline CDR1 is LNHDA and CDR2 is SQIVND (reference sequence). The variable domain in full, with the rest retrieved from reference TRBV19 and TRBJ1-2, is DGGITQSPKYLFRKEGQNVTLSCEQNLNHDAMYWYRQDPGQGLRLIYYSQIVNDFQKGDIAEGYSVSREKKESFPLTVTSAQKNPTAFYLCASSMGQAANGYTFGSGTRLTVV.

The chain couples TRBV9 to TRBJ2-4, with TRBD2 matching over 10 bases. Losses at the gene ends were 4 bases for V and 5 bases for J; bases not matched to a gene: 9. The CDR3 length is 16 residues. CDR1 SGDLS and CDR2 YYNGEE come from the germline V gene. The CDR3 reads CASSPRSGGVQNIQYF. The CDR3 coding sequence is TGTGCCAGCAGCCCCCGGAGCGGGGGGGTCCAAAACATTCAGTACTTC.

V usage is TRBV6-6 and J usage is TRBJ1-2, with 7 bases lining up with TRBD1. The CDR3 is 13 residues long. CDR1 and CDR2 from the germline V gene are MNHNY and SVGAGI (reference sequence). V trimming: 6 bases; J trimming: 8 bases; junction bases outside the gene matches: 9. In DNA, the CDR3 is TGTGCCAGCAGACCGGGACAGACGGAAGGCTACACCTTC. Protein: CASRPGQTEGYTF.

V gene TRBV5-4 combines with J gene TRBJ1-1; no reliable D call. Germline-derived CDR1 and CDR2 are SGHNT and YYREEE (reference sequence). Trimming shortened V by 6 bases and J by 7 bases, and 10 bases separated the two germline ends. The CDR3 has 11 residues. CDR3 DNA sequence: TGTGCCAGCATACGGGAACGTGAAGCTTTCTTT. This sequence encodes CASIREREAFF.

The genes are TRBV27 and TRBJ1-5, with no clear D. From germline, CDR1 is MNHEY and CDR2 SMNVEV (reference sequence). The V and J ends lost 0 bases and 0 bases respectively, with 15 bases between them. The CDR3 contains 18 residues. For the CDR3, the DNA is TGTGCCAGCAGTTTATCCCCGACGGGATTATATAGCAATCAGCCCCAGCATTTT. Amino acid sequence: CASSLSPTGLYSNQPQHF.

V and J are TRBV7-9 and TRBJ2-7; 11 bases agree with TRBD2. V lost 4 bases to trimming and J lost 5 bases; unmatched junction nucleotides: 7. Germline V gene sequence: CDR1 SEHNR, CDR2 FQNEAQ (reference sequence). This CDR3 region has 15 residues. The DNA of the CDR3 is TGTGCCAGCAGCTCCCCGTTAGCGGGGGGGGACGAGCAGTACTTC. This gives the protein CASSSPLAGGDEQYF.

This rearrangement joins TRBV7-8 to TRBJ1-1; D is ambiguous. Per germline, CDR1 SGHVS and CDR2 FQNEAQ. The V and J ends lost 5 bases and 0 bases respectively, with 16 bases between them. This CDR3 is 16 amino acids long. The CDR3 DNA reads as TGTGCCAGCAGCCCCCCCATACAGCCGATGAACACTGAAGCTTTCTTT. Translating gives CASSPPIQPMNTEAFF.

V gene TRBV29-1 combines with J gene TRBJ1-1, with 9 positions matching TRBD1. The germline V gene has CDR1 SQVTM and CDR2 ANQGSEA. The CDR3 has 14 amino acids. Trimming cost V 3 bases and J 3 bases; bases outside gene matches: 5. In DNA, the CDR3 is TGCAGCGTTGACCCCGGGACAGGGCACACTGAAGCTTTCTTT. Amino acids: CSVDPGTGHTEAFF.

The chain employs TRBV9 and TRBJ2-1; 8 bases agree with TRBD2. Germline V gene lookup returns CDR1 SGDLS and CDR2 YYNGEE. The CDR3 loop spans 17 amino acids. The J segment lost 0 bases and the V segment lost 0 bases, leaving 5 bases of the junction unmatched. The CDR3 nucleotides read TGTGCCAGCAGCGTAGGTGAGCGGGGGACCTCCTACAATGAGCAGTTCTTC. It yields the protein CASSVGERGTSYNEQFF. The entire variable domain, with the rest obtained from reference TRBV9 and TRBJ2-1, is as follows: DSGVTQTPKHLITATGQRVTLRCSPRSGDLSVYWYQQSLDQGLQFLIQYYNGEERAKGNILERFSAQQFPDLHSELNLSSLELGDSALYFCASSVGERGTSYNEQFFGPGTRLTVL.

J is TRBJ1-1 and V is TRBV4-3; D gene uncertain. CDR1 is LGHNA and CDR2 is YSLEER in the germline V gene. The CDR3 covers 15 residues. V lost 1 base, J lost 1 base, and 10 bases lay in between. Written as DNA, the CDR3 is TGCGCCAGCAGCCAAGGGACCTTAGGGAACACTGAAGCTTTCTTT. It yields the protein CASSQGTLGNTEAFF.

On this clone itself: An end of the junction differs from the germline gene, which may be a read error. V and J are TRBV6-6 and TRBJ1-5; possibly TRBD1 for D (5 bases). The length of the CDR3 is 14 residues. CDR1 and CDR2 from the germline V gene are MNHNY and SVGAGI (reference sequence). The CDR3 DNA sequence: TGTGCCATCAGTGAGGCAGGGAGCAATCAGCCCCAGCATTTT. This translates into CAISEAGSNQPQHF.

This clone is a singleton in its sample. The chain employs TRBV18 and TRBJ2-5; the match to TRBD2 covers 7 bases. Losses at the gene ends were 0 bases for V and 7 bases for J; bases not matched to a gene: 14. Per germline, CDR1 KGHSH and CDR2 LQKENI. This CDR3 has 17 amino acids. The CDR3 spells CASSPPGLGGDLGTQYF. The CDR3 DNA sequence: TGTGCCAGCTCACCACCCGGACTAGGCGGGGATCTGGGGACCCAGTACTTC.

The rearrangement links TRBV29-1 to TRBJ2-3, with 7 positions matching TRBD2. CDR1 is SQVTM, CDR2 ANQGSEA, per germline. The CDR3 length is 15 residues. J lost 0 bases, V lost 1 base, and 4 bases had no gene match. Written as DNA, the CDR3 is TGCAGCGTTGAAGGGTGGGGGGGAAGCACAGATACGCAGTATTTT. This encodes CSVEGWGGSTDTQYF.

The CDR3 sequence: CASSLQGRHEQFF. The CDR3 DNA reads TGTGCCAGCAGCTTACAGGGGCGGCATGAGCAGTTCTTC. This chain links TRBV7-8 with TRBJ2-1; TRBD1 might be the D (6 bases). This CDR3 region has 13 residues. In germline, CDR1 is SGHVS, CDR2 FQNEAQ. V lost 2 bases and J 8 bases, leaving 10 bases between the germline ends. Drawing the rest from reference TRBV7-8 and TRBJ2-1, the complete variable domain is GAGVSQSPRYKVAKRGQDVALRCDPISGHVSLFWYQQALGQGPEFLTYFQNEAQLDKSGLPSDRFFAERPEGSVSTLKIQRTQQEDSAVYLCASSLQGRHEQFFGPGTRLTVL.